The 21 T cell receptor beta chains below were found in one sample sequenced in a study of T-cell reconstitution after alpha-beta-depleted transplantation in children. Preparing the TCRbeta library involved the use of unique molecular identifiers. TCRdb reanalysed the PCR reads using MiXCR and keeps one entry per CDR3 protein. This table has about 690,000 distinct CDR3 sequences, approximately 15% appearing once. The source material was PBMCs from the stem cell graft donor, sampled from the stem cell graft. The origin of the receptors is a human donor who donated a stem cell graft to a child with acute myeloid leukemia.

This clonotype has a count of ten or more. The chain is built from TRBV10-3 and TRBJ1-5, with D hard to call. Trimming cost V 3 bases and J 4 bases, with 10 bases left between them. Germline V gene sequence: CDR1 ENHRY, CDR2 SYGVKD. The CDR3 runs 14 residues. The CDR3, as DNA: TGTGCCATCAGTGAAATGGTGGGTAATCAGCCCCAGCATTTT. It translates to CAISEMVGNQPQHF.

Only a few counts were recorded for this clonotype. Germline and junction disagree at one end, which may indicate a read error. CDR3: CASRAGYQETQYF. The DNA for the CDR3 is TGTGCCAGCAGAGCAGGGTACCAGGAGACCCAGTACTTC. The chain joins TRBV7-9 to TRBJ2-5; TRBD1 might be the D (5 bases). The CDR3 consists of 13 residues. In germline, CDR1 is SEHNR, CDR2 FQNEAQ (reference sequence). The whole variable domain, remainder taken from reference TRBV7-9 and TRBJ2-5, is DTGVSQNPRHKITKRGQNVTFRCDPISEHNRLYWYRQTLGQGPEFLTYFQNEAQLEKSRLLSDRFSAERPKGSFSTLEIQRTEQGDSAMYLCASRAGYQETQYFGPGTRLLVL.

This clonotype was recorded a few times. The chain carries TRBV6-1 and TRBJ1-1, with D uncertain. The ends were cut back, 2 bases at V and 4 bases at J, with 8 bases in the middle. The length of the CDR3 is 13 residues. Germline CDR1 and CDR2: MNHNS and SASEGT. The CDR3, as DNA: TGTGCCAGCAGTGAAAGTCTACCCACTGAAGCTTTCTTT. Translating gives CASSESLPTEAFF.

This clonotype was detected a few times. This sequence joins TRBV20-1 and TRBJ2-2; 14 positions agree with TRBD2. The CDR3 runs to 15 residues. V gave up 6 bases and J gave up 3 bases; unmatched junction bases: 3. CDR1 is DFQATT and CDR2 is SNEGSKA in the germline V gene (reference sequence). The CDR3 bases are TGCAGTGCAATGGGACTAGCGGGGGACACCGGGGAGCTGTTTTTT. Encoded protein: CSAMGLAGDTGELFF.

This clonotype was found a few times. This sequence joins TRBV5-1 and TRBJ1-5, with D maybe TRBD1 (5 bases). V lost 5 bases, J lost 3 bases, and 9 bases lay in between. The germline gives CDR1 SGHRS, CDR2 YFSETQ. The CDR3 consists of 13 residues. The CDR3 spells CASRGEINQPQHF. CDR3 coding DNA: TGCGCCAGCAGGGGGGAGATCAATCAGCCCCAGCATTTT.

This clonotype was detected only a few times. The chain couples TRBV15 to TRBJ2-1; 10 nucleotides agree with TRBD1. Germline V gene sequence: CDR1 LNHNV, CDR2 YYDKDF (reference sequence). The junction had 6 bases not matched to a gene; V was cut back by 5 bases and J by 5 bases. There are 15 residues in the CDR3. Written as DNA, the CDR3 is TGTGCCACCAGCGGTCCCGGGACAGGGGACAATGAGCAGTTCTTC. This gives the protein CATSGPGTGDNEQFF.

This clonotype was detected only a few times. This sequence joins TRBV7-9 and TRBJ2-1, with a possible D match to TRBD2 (6 bases). The V end was cut by 5 bases, the J end by 1 base, with 15 bases between. In germline, CDR1 is SEHNR, CDR2 FQNEAQ (reference sequence). The CDR3 runs 16 residues. The CDR3 DNA is TGTGCCAGCAGCCCTCGCGCGGGGAAATCCTACAATGAGCAGTTCTTC. This codes for CASSPRAGKSYNEQFF.

V usage is TRBV12-3 or TRBV12-4 and J usage is TRBJ1-2; perhaps TRBD1 as D (5 bases). The CDR3 extends over 13 amino acids. The V gene lost 4 bases and the J gene lost 6 bases, with 12 bases spanning the gap. CDR3 amino acids: CASSSADTNGYTF. CDR3 coding DNA: TGTGCCAGCAGTTCCGCGGACACTAATGGCTACACCTTC.

The chain employs TRBV7-2 and TRBJ1-4; 8 bases map to TRBD1. J was trimmed by 8 bases and V by 5 bases; bases with no gene match: 13. Germline V gene data show CDR1 as SGHTA and CDR2 as FQGNSA. The CDR3 consists of 16 residues. The CDR3 is CASSPSSDRVGEKLFF. The CDR3 coding sequence is TGTGCCAGCAGCCCCAGTTCGGACAGGGTTGGGGAAAAACTGTTTTTT.

This clonotype has ten or more counts. The chain uses TRBV20-1 and TRBJ1-2; TRBD1 might be the D (5 bases). This CDR3 has 13 residues. CDR1 is DFQATT and CDR2 is SNEGSKA in the germline V gene (reference sequence). V lost 5 bases, J lost 7 bases, and 17 bases lay in between. The DNA for the CDR3 is TGCAGTGCTCTAGAGACAGTCGCGGGTGGCTACACCTTC. Protein product: CSALETVAGGYTF.

This sequence joins TRBV6-2 or TRBV6-3 and TRBJ2-6; D is uncertain. In germline, CDR1 is MNHEY, CDR2 SVGEGT. The CDR3 spans 21 residues. V was trimmed by 6 bases and J by 2 bases, leaving 29 bases between them. The CDR3, as DNA: TGTGCCAGCAGCTCCCTCGGCACCTTTGACGCTCACTACCCTGGGGCCAACGTCCTGACTTTC. Translated: CASSSLGTFDAHYPGANVLTF.

This clonotype was seen many times. The chain employs TRBV20-1 and TRBJ2-7; D remains ambiguous. The CDR3 consists of 15 residues. CDR1 and CDR2 (germline): DFQATT, SNEGSKA (reference sequence). Deletions cut 0 bases from V and 5 bases from J, with 17 bases between. CDR3 sequence (DNA): TGCAGTGCTAGAGAACGGGCCGTATGGCCGAACGAGCAGTACTTC. This codes for CSARERAVWPNEQYF.

The chain couples TRBV7-3 to TRBJ2-2; the match to TRBD2 covers 9 bases. CDR3 size: 16 residues. Looked up from germline, CDR1 is SGHTA and CDR2 is FQGTGA. The V gene end was trimmed by 3 bases and the J gene end by 7 bases; junction bases not matched to a gene: 9. The CDR3 region is CASSFLAGSEGGELFF. The CDR3 DNA is TGTGCCAGCAGCTTTCTAGCGGGGAGCGAGGGCGGGGAGCTGTTTTTT.

In its sample, this clonotype was seen many times. V usage is TRBV10-3 and J usage is TRBJ2-7, with D perhaps TRBD1 or TRBD2 (5 bases each). This CDR3 region has 13 residues. Trimming took 0 bases from V and 6 from J, leaving 9 bases between them. In germline, CDR1 is ENHRY, CDR2 SYGVKD. For the CDR3, the DNA is TGTGCCATCAGTGAGTCGGGGACCGCCGAGCAGTACTTC. This sequence encodes CAISESGTAEQYF.

This clonotype occurred many times. V is TRBV7-2 and J is TRBJ2-5; D unclear. CDR3 length: 13 residues. Trimming pared 0 bases from V and 3 bases from J, leaving 5 bases between. Germline lookup yields CDR1 SGHTA and CDR2 FQGNSA. The CDR3 nucleotides read TGTGCCAGCAGCTTAGCTCCAGAAGAGACCCAGTACTTC. Its translation is CASSLAPEETQYF.

This clonotype was counted at least ten times. V and J are TRBV27 and TRBJ2-1; 8 bases map to TRBD1. CDR3 length equals 14 residues. Germline CDR1 and CDR2: MNHEY and SMNVEV (reference sequence). Unmatched junction bases numbered 7, after V lost 3 bases and J lost 9 bases. The DNA of the CDR3 is TGTGCCAGCAGTTTTTTTGGACAGGGTACTGAGCAGTTCTTC. Amino acid sequence: CASSFFGQGTEQFF.

The rearrangement joins TRBV10-2 to TRBJ1-1, with 10 bases matching TRBD1. CDR1 is WSHSY and CDR2 is SAAADI in the germline V gene. CDR3 length: 14 amino acids. Trimming cost V 6 bases and J 6 bases; bases outside gene matches: 7. In DNA, the CDR3 is TGCGCCAGCAGGGACAGGGGGGGAATCGCTGAAGCTTTCTTT. Translation: CASRDRGGIAEAFF.

V and J are TRBV7-8 and TRBJ1-1; 7 nucleotides align to TRBD1. Germline V gene sequence: CDR1 SGHVS, CDR2 FQNEAQ. Trimming took 0 bases from V and 4 from J; bases not matched to a gene: 5. The CDR3 length is 15 residues. The CDR3 reads CASSLAPTGVTEAFF. In nucleotides, the CDR3 is TGTGCCAGCAGCTTAGCCCCCACAGGGGTCACTGAAGCTTTCTTT.

About this clonotype: A much larger clone differs by one base, so this may be a read error. The chain couples TRBV20-1 to TRBJ1-2; possible D gene TRBD1, 6 bases. Germline loops: CDR1 DFQATT, CDR2 SNEGSKA (reference sequence). This CDR3 is 13 amino acids long. Trimming pared 6 bases from V and 5 bases from J, leaving 16 bases between. CDR3 DNA: TGCAGTGCGTACAGGGATAGGGAATATGGCTACACCTTC. This codes for CSAYRDREYGYTF.

The V and J genes are TRBV7-2 and TRBJ1-1; D unclear. CDR1 SGHTA and CDR2 FQGNSA come from the germline V gene. This CDR3 contains 13 residues. Trimming removed 4 bases at V and 4 bases at J, with 10 bases between. DNA of the CDR3: TGTGCCAGCAGCTACCGATGGAGCACTGAAGCTTTCTTT. Protein sequence: CASSYRWSTEAFF. Full variable domain (rest looked up from reference TRBV7-2 and TRBJ1-1): GAGVSQSPSNKVTEKGKDVELRCDPISGHTALYWYRQSLGQGLEFLIYFQGNSAPDKSGLPSDRFSAERTGGSVSTLTIQRTQQEDSAVYLCASSYRWSTEAFFGQGTRLTVV.

The chain carries TRBV7-9 and TRBJ1-1, with TRBD1 as a possible D gene (5 bases). V gave up 8 bases and J gave up 6 bases, with 16 bases separating them. The CDR3 is made up of 13 amino acids. CDR1 is SEHNR, CDR2 FQNEAQ, per germline (reference sequence). CDR3: CASGRGLGAEAFF. The CDR3 DNA reads as TGTGCCAGCGGAAGGGGTCTCGGCGCTGAAGCTTTCTTT.